A single sample gave rise to the 14 T cell receptor beta chains below, sequenced in a study of T-cell reconstitution after alpha-beta-depleted transplantation in children. The TCRbeta library incorporated unique molecular identifiers. TCRdb independently ran MiXCR on the PCR reads; one entry per CDR3 protein. The table has roughly 590,000 distinct CDR3 sequences, around 16% seen once. This specimen consisted of PBMCs from the stem cell graft donor, obtained from the stem cell graft. These receptors came from a human donor who donated a stem cell graft to a child with acute myeloid leukemia.

This chain joins TRBV21-1 and TRBJ2-1; the DNA was not used to check the table's D call, TRBD1. TRBV21-1 is given as a pseudogene. This CDR3 region has 15 residues. As DNA, the CDR3 is TGTGCCAGCAGGCCCGGGACAGGGCCCTACAATGAGCAGTTCTTC. It is translated as CASRPGTGPYNEQFF.

A word on this clonotype: Just one base apart from a much larger clone, this may be a read error. The chain combines TRBV20-1 with TRBJ1-2; 7 nucleotides agree with TRBD1. The length of the CDR3 is 15 residues. Germline CDR1 is DFQATT and CDR2 is SNEGSKA (reference sequence). The CDR3 nucleotides are TGCAGTGCTAGAGATCAGGAGACAGGGAACTATGGCTACTCCTTC. Its protein is CSARDQETGNYGYSF.

There are a few counts of this clonotype. The chain joins TRBV4-1 to TRBJ1-5; D remains ambiguous. Germline lookup yields CDR1 MGHRA and CDR2 YSYEKL. Deletions cut 1 base from V and 7 bases from J, with 11 bases between. This CDR3 spans 14 amino acids. DNA of the CDR3: TGCGCCAGCAGCCAAGTTGCAGGAGACCAGCCCCAGCATTTT. Protein sequence: CASSQVAGDQPQHF.

This clonotype was picked up many times. CDR3 coding DNA: TGCAGTGCTAGAGGCTGGACAGGGGGTCCTCACGAGCAGTACTTC. This sequence encodes CSARGWTGGPHEQYF. V gene TRBV20-1 combines with J gene TRBJ2-7; TRBD1 matches at 10 bases. Germline CDR1 is DFQATT and CDR2 is SNEGSKA (reference sequence). The CDR3 is 15 amino acids. V lost 1 base to trimming and J lost 5 bases; unmatched junction nucleotides: 8.

The CDR3 DNA sequence: TGTGCCAGCAAGGGCCTGGGGTACGAGCAGTACTTC. It translates to CASKGLGYEQYF. This chain uses TRBV12-3 or TRBV12-4 with TRBJ2-7; D uncertain. The CDR3 is 12 residues long. Trimming pared 7 bases from V and 4 bases from J, leaving 11 bases between.

This clonotype has only a few counts. This CDR3 reads CASSEEQDFGGELFF. The CDR3, as DNA: TGCGCCAGCAGTGAGGAACAGGACTTTGGCGGGGAGCTGTTTTTT. The V and J genes are TRBV10-2 and TRBJ2-2; either TRBD1 or TRBD2 may supply D (5 bases each). The CDR3 spans 15 residues. Germline V gene lookup returns CDR1 WSHSY and CDR2 SAAADI. V lost 2 bases, J lost 7 bases, and 14 bases lay in between.

This clonotype was seen at least ten times. This chain links TRBV5-1 with TRBJ1-2; a weak D match, TRBD1 (5 bases). The V gene lost 4 bases and the J gene lost 2 bases, with 6 bases spanning the gap. Germline CDR1 is SGHRS and CDR2 is YFSETQ. The CDR3 length is 12 residues. This CDR3 is CASSRDNYGYTF. Here the CDR3 DNA reads TGCGCCAGCAGCCGGGACAACTATGGCTACACCTTC.

The genes are TRBV12-3 or TRBV12-4 and TRBJ2-6, with a weak D call TRBD2 (6 bases). With 6 bases removed from V and 0 bases from J, the gap between germline ends came to 15 bases. CDR3 length: 17 amino acids. CDR3 region: CASSQPRRGSGANVLTF. In DNA, the CDR3 is TGTGCCAGCAGCCAGCCTCGGCGGGGCTCTGGGGCCAACGTCCTGACTTTC.

The rearrangement joins TRBV7-9 to TRBJ2-5; a weak D match, TRBD1 (6 bases). The germline V gene has CDR1 SEHNR and CDR2 FQNEAQ (reference sequence). The CDR3 length is 15 residues. Trimming pared 1 base from V and 1 base from J, leaving 10 bases between. Written as DNA, the CDR3 is TGTGCCAGCAGCTTAGGACAGGTCGGCCAAGAGACCCAGTACTTC. Protein: CASSLGQVGQETQYF.

This clonotype was detected many times. This rearrangement joins TRBV7-2 to TRBJ2-1; 9 bases are a match to TRBD1. Germline CDR1 SGHTA, CDR2 FQGNSA. With 5 bases clipped from V and 8 bases from J, the junction kept 7 bases outside the gene matches. The CDR3 sequence is 14 residues long. CDR3 sequence (DNA): TGTGCCAGCAGCATGGACAGGGGATCGGATGAGCAGTTCTTC. This codes for CASSMDRGSDEQFF.

This clonotype was detected ten times or more. The rearrangement links TRBV5-5 to TRBJ1-5; tentatively, D is TRBD1 (6 bases). Looked up from germline, CDR1 is SGHKS and CDR2 is YYEKEE (reference sequence). The CDR3 spans 16 residues. V shed 0 bases and J shed 3 bases, with 13 bases lying between them. CDR3 region: CASSLEVTGLNQPQHF. The CDR3 DNA reads as TGTGCCAGCAGCTTGGAAGTGACAGGACTCAATCAGCCCCAGCATTTT.

This clonotype was recorded at least ten times. The chain couples TRBV4-2 to TRBJ1-1; D may be TRBD1 (6 bases). Per the germline V gene, CDR1 is LGHNA and CDR2 is YNFKEQ. The length of the CDR3 is 17 residues. Trimming pared 0 bases from V and 3 bases from J, leaving 17 bases between. In DNA, the CDR3 is TGTGCCAGCAGCCAAGATGGCCAGGGGCTAGGCGACACTGAAGCTTTCTTT. Protein product: CASSQDGQGLGDTEAFF.

This clonotype was recorded at least ten times. V and J are TRBV12-3 or TRBV12-4 and TRBJ1-5; 9 bases line up with TRBD1. With V trimmed by 6 bases and J by 4 bases, 4 bases remained unmatched. The CDR3 length is 14 residues. CDR3 bases: TGTGCCAGCAGCCGGACAGGGGAAAATCAGCCCCAGCATTTT. Its protein product is CASSRTGENQPQHF.

As regards this clonotype: A read error may be the cause here, since a much bigger clone is one base away. V and J are TRBV29-1 and TRBJ1-2; maybe TRBD1 (6 bases). This CDR3 contains 14 residues. CDR1 is SQVTM and CDR2 is ANQGSEA in the germline V gene. The germline V and J ends were trimmed by 7 bases and 0 bases, with 15 bases remaining between them. This CDR3 reads CSAENRASNYGYTF. The CDR3 region has the DNA TGCAGCGCTGAGAACAGGGCCTCTAACTATGGCTACACCTTC. The variable domain in full, completed from reference TRBV29-1 and TRBJ1-2, reads SAVISQKPSRDICQRGTSLTIQCQVDSQVTMMFWYRQQPGQSLTLIATANQGSEATYESGFVIDKFPISRPNLTFSTLTVSNMSPEDSSIYLCSAENRASNYGYTFGSGTRLTVV.